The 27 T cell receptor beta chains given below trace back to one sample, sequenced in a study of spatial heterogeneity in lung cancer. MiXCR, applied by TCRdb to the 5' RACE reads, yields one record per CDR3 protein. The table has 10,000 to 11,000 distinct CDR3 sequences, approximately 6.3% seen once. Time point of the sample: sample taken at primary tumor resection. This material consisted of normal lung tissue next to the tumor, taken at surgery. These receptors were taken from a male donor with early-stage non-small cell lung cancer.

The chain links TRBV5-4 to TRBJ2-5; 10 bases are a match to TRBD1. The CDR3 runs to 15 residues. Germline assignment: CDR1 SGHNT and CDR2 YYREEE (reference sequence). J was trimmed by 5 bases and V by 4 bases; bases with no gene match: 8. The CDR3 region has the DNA TGTGCCAGCAGCCCTGACAGGGGGCGCATGGAGACCCAGTACTTC. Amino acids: CASSPDRGRMETQYF.

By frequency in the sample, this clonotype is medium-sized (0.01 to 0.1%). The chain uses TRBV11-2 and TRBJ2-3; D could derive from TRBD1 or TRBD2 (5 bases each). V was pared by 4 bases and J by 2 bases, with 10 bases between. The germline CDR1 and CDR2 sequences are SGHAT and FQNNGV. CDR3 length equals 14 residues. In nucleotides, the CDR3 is TGTGCCAGCAGCTACGGAGGACACACAGATACGCAGTATTTT. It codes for CASSYGGHTDTQYF. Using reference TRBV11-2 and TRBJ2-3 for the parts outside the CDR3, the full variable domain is EAGVAQSPRYKIIEKRQSVAFWCNPISGHATLYWYQQILGQGPKLLIQFQNNGVVDDSQLPKDRFSAERLKGVDSTLKIQPAKLEDSAVYLCASSYGGHTDTQYFGPGTRLTVL.

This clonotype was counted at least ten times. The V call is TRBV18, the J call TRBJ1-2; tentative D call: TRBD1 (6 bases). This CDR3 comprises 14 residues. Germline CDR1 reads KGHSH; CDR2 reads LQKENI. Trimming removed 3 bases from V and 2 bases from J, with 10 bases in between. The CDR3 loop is CASSPDRGNYGYTF. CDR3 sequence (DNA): TGTGCCAGCTCACCGGACAGAGGAAACTATGGCTACACCTTC. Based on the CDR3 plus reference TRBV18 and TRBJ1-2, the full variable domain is NAGVMQNPRHLVRRRGQEARLRCSPMKGHSHVYWYRQLPEEGLKFMVYLQKENIIDESGMPKERFSAEFPKEGPSILRIQQVVRGDSAAYFCASSPDRGNYGYTFGSGTRLTVV.

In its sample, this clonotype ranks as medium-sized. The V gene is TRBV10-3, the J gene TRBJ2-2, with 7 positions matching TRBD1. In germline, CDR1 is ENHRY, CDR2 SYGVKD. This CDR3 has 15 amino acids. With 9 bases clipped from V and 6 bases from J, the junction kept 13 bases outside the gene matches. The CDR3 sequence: CAMSTGQRFSGELFF. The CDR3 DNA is TGTGCCATGTCGACGGGACAGCGGTTTTCCGGGGAGCTGTTTTTT.

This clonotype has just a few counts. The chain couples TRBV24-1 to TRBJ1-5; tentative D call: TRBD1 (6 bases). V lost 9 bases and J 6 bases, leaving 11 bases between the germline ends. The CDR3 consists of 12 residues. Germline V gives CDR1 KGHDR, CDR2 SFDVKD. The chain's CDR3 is CATGGAGQPQHF. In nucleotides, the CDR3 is TGTGCCACCGGGGGGGCAGGTCAGCCCCAGCATTTT.

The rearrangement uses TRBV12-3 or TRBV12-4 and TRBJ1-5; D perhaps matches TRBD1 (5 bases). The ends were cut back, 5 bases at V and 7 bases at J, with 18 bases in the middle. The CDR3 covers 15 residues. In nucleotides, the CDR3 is TGTGCCAGCAGTCCGACGACAGCCCGTAGGCAGCCCCAGCATTTT. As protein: CASSPTTARRQPQHF.

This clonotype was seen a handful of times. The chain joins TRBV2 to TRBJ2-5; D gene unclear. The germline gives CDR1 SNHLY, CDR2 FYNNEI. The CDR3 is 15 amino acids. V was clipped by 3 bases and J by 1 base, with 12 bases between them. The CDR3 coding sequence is TGTGCCAGCAGTGAGTTTTCTCGTTTCCAAGAGACCCAGTACTTC. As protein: CASSEFSRFQETQYF.

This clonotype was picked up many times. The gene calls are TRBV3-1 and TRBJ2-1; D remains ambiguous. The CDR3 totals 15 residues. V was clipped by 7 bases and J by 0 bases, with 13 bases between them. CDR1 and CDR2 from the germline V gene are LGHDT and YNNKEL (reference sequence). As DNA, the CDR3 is TGTGCCAGCACCCCAGACGCCGGCTCCTACAATGAGCAGTTCTTC. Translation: CASTPDAGSYNEQFF.

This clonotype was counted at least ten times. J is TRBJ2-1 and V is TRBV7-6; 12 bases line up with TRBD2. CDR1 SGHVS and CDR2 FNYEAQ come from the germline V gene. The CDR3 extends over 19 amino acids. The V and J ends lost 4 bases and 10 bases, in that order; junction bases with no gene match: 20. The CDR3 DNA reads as TGTGCCAGCAGCTCCCCTCGGGGGGGGCTAGCGGGAGGGCCCGGAGAGCAGTTCTTC. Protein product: CASSSPRGGLAGGPGEQFF.

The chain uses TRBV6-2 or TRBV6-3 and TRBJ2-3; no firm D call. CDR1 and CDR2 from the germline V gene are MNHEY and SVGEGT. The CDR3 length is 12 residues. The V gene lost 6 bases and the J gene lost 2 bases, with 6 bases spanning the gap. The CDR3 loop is CASRSDTDTQYF. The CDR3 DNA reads TGTGCCAGCAGATCGGACACAGATACGCAGTATTTT.

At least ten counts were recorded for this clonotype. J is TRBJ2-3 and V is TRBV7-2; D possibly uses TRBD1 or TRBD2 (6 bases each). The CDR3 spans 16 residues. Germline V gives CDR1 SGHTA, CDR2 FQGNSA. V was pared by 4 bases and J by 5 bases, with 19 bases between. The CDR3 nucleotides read TGTGCCAGCAGCTACTCTCAGGGGCGGAGGGGAGATACGCAGTATTTT. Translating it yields CASSYSQGRRGDTQYF. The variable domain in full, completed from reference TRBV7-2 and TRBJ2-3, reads GAGVSQSPSNKVTEKGKDVELRCDPISGHTALYWYRQSLGQGLEFLIYFQGNSAPDKSGLPSDRFSAERTGGSVSTLTIQRTQQEDSAVYLCASSYSQGRRGDTQYFGPGTRLTVL.

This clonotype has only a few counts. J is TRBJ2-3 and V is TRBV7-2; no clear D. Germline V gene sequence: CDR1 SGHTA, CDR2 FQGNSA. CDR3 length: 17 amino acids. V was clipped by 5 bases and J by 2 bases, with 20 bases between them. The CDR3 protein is CASSRRAVVGSTDTQYF. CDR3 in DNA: TGTGCCAGCAGCCGTAGGGCGGTAGTCGGTTCCACAGATACGCAGTATTTT.

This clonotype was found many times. As DNA, the CDR3 is TGTGCCAGCAGCCCGGCTAGGCCCGCTTATGGCTACACCTTC. Amino acids: CASSPARPAYGYTF. This chain joins TRBV5-4 and TRBJ1-2, with D unresolved. The germline gives CDR1 SGHNT, CDR2 YYREEE (reference sequence). The V end was cut by 4 bases, the J end by 5 bases, with 15 bases between. The CDR3 extends over 14 amino acids.

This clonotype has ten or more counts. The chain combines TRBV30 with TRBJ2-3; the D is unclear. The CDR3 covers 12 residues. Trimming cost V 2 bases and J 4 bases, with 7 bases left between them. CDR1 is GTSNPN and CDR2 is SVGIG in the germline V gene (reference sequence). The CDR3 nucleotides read TGTGCCTGGAGTCCGACGGCAGATACGCAGTATTTT. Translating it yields CAWSPTADTQYF. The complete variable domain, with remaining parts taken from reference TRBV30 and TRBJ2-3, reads SQTIHQWPATLVQPVGSPLSLECTVEGTSNPNLYWYRQAAGRGLQLLFYSVGIGQISSEVPQNLSASRPQDRQFILSSKKLLLSDSGFYLCAWSPTADTQYFGPGTRLTVL.

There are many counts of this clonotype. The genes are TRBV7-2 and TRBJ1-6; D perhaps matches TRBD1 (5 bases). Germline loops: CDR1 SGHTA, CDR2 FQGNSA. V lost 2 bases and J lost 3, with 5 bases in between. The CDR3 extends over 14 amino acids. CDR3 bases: TGTGCCAGCAGCTTAACAGGCTATAATTCACCCCTCCACTTT. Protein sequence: CASSLTGYNSPLHF.

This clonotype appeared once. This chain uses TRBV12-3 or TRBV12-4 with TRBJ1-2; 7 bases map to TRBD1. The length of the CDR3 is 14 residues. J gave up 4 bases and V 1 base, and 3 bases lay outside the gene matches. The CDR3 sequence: CASSLGQGPYGYTF. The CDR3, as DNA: TGTGCCAGCAGTTTAGGACAGGGACCCTATGGCTACACCTTC.

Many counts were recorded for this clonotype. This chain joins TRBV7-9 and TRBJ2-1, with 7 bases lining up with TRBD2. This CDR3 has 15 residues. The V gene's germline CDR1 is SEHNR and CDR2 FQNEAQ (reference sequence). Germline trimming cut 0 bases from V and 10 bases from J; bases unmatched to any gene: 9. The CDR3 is CASSLAGGPGEEQFF. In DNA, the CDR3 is TGTGCCAGCAGCTTAGCGGGAGGGCCAGGAGAAGAGCAGTTCTTC.

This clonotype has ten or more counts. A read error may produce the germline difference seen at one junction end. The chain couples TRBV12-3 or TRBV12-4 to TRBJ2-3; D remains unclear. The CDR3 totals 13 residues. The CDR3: CASSRAGTVTQYF. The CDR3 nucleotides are TGTGCCAGCAGTCGCGCCGGTACAGTTACGCAGTATTTT.

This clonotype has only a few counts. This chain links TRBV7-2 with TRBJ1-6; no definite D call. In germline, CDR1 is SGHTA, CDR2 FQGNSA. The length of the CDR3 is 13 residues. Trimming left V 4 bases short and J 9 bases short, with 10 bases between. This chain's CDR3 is CASSSTPLSPLHF. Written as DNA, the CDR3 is TGTGCCAGCAGCTCTACACCTCTTTCACCCCTCCACTTT.

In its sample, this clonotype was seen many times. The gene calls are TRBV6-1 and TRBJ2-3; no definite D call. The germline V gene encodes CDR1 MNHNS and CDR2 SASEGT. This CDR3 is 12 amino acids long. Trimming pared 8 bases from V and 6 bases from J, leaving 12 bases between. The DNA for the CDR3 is TGTGCCAGCGGCCCCCCGCCGGATACGCAGTATTTT. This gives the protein CASGPPPDTQYF.

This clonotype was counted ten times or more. The CDR3 spells CASSPIGQGLYEQYF. DNA of the CDR3: TGTGCCAGCAGCCCTATAGGACAGGGACTCTACGAGCAGTACTTC. This chain links TRBV14 with TRBJ2-7; TRBD1 matches 8 bases. The germline V gene has CDR1 SGHDN and CDR2 FVKESK. The CDR3 spans 15 residues. The J segment lost 3 bases and the V segment lost 4 bases, leaving 8 bases of the junction unmatched.

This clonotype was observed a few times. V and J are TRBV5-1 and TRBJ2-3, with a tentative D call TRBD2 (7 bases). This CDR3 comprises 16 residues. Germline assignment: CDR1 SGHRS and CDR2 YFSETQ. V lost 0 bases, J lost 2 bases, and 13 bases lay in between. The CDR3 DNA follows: TGCGCCAGCAGCTTGGAGGGGGGGCCGTCCACAGATACGCAGTATTTT. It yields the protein CASSLEGGPSTDTQYF.

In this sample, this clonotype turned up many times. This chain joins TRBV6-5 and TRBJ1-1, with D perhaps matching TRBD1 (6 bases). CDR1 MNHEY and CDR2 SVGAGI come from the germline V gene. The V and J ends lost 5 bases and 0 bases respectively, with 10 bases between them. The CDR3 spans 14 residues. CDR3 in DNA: TGTGCCAGCAGTAAAACAGGGATGAACACTGAAGCTTTCTTT. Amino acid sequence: CASSKTGMNTEAFF.

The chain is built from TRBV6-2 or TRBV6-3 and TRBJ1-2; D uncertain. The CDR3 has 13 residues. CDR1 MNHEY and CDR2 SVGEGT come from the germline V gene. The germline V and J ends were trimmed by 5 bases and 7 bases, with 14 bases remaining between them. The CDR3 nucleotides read TGTGCCAGCAGTCCCGAGGCGTTGTCTGGCTACACCTTC. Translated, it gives CASSPEALSGYTF.

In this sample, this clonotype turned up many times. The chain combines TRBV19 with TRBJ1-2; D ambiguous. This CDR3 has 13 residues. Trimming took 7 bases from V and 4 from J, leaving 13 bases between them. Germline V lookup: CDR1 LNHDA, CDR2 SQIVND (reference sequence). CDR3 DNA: TGTGCCAGTAAGTGGGTGGCGGGCTATGGCTACACCTTC. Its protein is CASKWVAGYGYTF.

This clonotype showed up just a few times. CDR3 DNA: TGTGCCAGCAGCTCCGCCCCAGCGGGAGCTCAGTATTTT. It codes for CASSSAPAGAQYF. The V gene is TRBV11-2, the J gene TRBJ2-3; 8 bases are a match to TRBD2. The CDR3 is 13 residues long. Germline trimming cut 4 bases from V and 12 bases from J; bases unmatched to any gene: 9. Germline CDR1 reads SGHAT; CDR2 reads FQNNGV.

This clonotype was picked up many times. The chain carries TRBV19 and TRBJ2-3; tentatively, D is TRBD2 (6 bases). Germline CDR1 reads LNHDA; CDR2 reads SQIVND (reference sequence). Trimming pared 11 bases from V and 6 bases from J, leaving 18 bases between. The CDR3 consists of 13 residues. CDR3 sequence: CAVQTTTSDTQYF. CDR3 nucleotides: TGTGCCGTACAAACTACCACTAGCGATACGCAGTATTTT.